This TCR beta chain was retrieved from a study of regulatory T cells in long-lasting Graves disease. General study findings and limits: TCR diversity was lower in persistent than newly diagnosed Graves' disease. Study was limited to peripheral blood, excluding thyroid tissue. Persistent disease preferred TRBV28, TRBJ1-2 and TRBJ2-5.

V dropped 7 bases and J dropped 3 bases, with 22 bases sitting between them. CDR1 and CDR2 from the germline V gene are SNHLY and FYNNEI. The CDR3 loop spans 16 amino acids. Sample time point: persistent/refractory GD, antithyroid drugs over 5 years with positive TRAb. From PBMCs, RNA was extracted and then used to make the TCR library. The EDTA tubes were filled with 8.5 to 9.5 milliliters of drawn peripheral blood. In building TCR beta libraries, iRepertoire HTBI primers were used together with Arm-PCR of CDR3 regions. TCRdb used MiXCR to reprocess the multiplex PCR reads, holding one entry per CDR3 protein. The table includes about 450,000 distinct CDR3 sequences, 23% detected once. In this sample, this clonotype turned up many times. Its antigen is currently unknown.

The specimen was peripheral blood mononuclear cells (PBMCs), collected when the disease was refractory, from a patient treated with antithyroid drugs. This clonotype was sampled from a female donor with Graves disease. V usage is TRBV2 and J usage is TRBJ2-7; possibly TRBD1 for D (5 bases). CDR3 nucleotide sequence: TGTGCCAGCAATAAAGCAGGCAGGGATTGGGACTACGAGCAGTACTTC. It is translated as CASNKAGRDWDYEQYF.